This passage covers 26 T cell receptor beta chains from one sample sequenced in a study of T cell repertoires in cytomegalovirus infection. TCRdb processed the reads anew with MiXCR; each CDR3 protein has one entry. The sample records around 300,000 distinct CDR3 sequences, 25% being singletons. Sample: PBMCs. All receptors come from a human donor in good health (CMV status not recorded). Some clones in this sample may be carry-over from other donors' samples.

This clonotype has ten or more counts. V and J are TRBV7-9 and TRBJ1-5, with D perhaps matching TRBD1 (5 bases). Germline CDR1 reads SEHNR; CDR2 reads FQNEAQ (reference sequence). This CDR3 has 13 amino acids. The ends were cut back, 4 bases at V and 7 bases at J, with 11 bases in the middle. The CDR3 bases are TGTGCCAGCAGCTATGACAGTTCCCAGCCCCAGCATTTT. This sequence encodes CASSYDSSQPQHF. Together with reference TRBV7-9 and TRBJ1-5, the CDR3 gives the full variable domain: DTGVSQNPRHKITKRGQNVTFRCDPISEHNRLYWYRQTLGQGPEFLTYFQNEAQLEKSRLLSDRFSAERPKGSFSTLEIQRTEQGDSAMYLCASSYDSSQPQHFGDGTRLSIL.

This clonotype was recorded at least ten times. This chain links TRBV27 with TRBJ1-2; 7 bases align to TRBD1. Germline assignment: CDR1 MNHEY and CDR2 SMNVEV (reference sequence). The junction had 12 bases not matched to a gene; V was cut back by 5 bases and J by 12 bases. The CDR3 consists of 13 residues. The CDR3 loop is CASSRRQGERDTF. The CDR3 nucleotides are TGTGCCAGCAGTCGCCGACAGGGAGAGAGGGACACCTTC.

This rearrangement joins TRBV6-2 or TRBV6-3 to TRBJ2-7; tentative D call: TRBD2 (6 bases). The V gene lost 8 bases and the J gene lost 3 bases, with 17 bases spanning the gap. Germline CDR1 MNHEY, CDR2 SVGEGT. This CDR3 has 14 residues. This CDR3 reads CASCSTGGFYEQYF. The CDR3 nucleotides read TGTGCCAGCTGTTCAACCGGGGGATTCTACGAGCAGTACTTC.

CDR3 nucleotide sequence: TGTGCCAGCAGTACCGGTTGGGGACAGGGAGCGCAGTACTTC. Translated, it gives CASSTGWGQGAQYF. The J gene is TRBJ2-7, the V gene TRBV6-2 or TRBV6-3; 9 bases are a match to TRBD1. The CDR3 has 14 residues. J was trimmed by 9 bases and V by 5 bases; bases with no gene match: 11. From germline, CDR1 is MNHEY and CDR2 SVGEGT.

This clonotype came up many times. CDR3 residues: CASSLDNRNQPQHF. DNA for the CDR3: TGTGCCAGCAGCTTAGACAACAGAAATCAGCCCCAGCATTTT. The chain uses TRBV7-2 and TRBJ1-5; D remains ambiguous. Germline CDR1 is SGHTA and CDR2 is FQGNSA. Trimming cost V 1 base and J 4 bases, with 8 bases left between them. The CDR3 is made up of 14 amino acids.

This clonotype was detected many times. The rearrangement links TRBV7-6 to TRBJ2-2; D might be TRBD2 (7 bases). CDR3 size: 17 residues. The germline gives CDR1 SGHVS, CDR2 FNYEAQ. The V end lost 5 bases, the J end lost 0 bases, and 16 bases lay between the germline ends. The CDR3 DNA reads as TGTGCCAGCAGCCTAAACGTGCGGGGGCCGAACACCGGGGAGCTGTTTTTT. Translation: CASSLNVRGPNTGELFF.

The chain carries TRBV23-1 and TRBJ1-2; 8 nucleotides agree with TRBD1. TRBV23-1 counts as an open reading frame of uncertain function. With 2 bases clipped from V and 6 bases from J, the junction kept 5 bases outside the gene matches. The CDR3 length is 14 residues. CDR3 in amino acids: CASSQKQGGNGYTF. For the CDR3, the DNA is TGCGCCAGCAGTCAAAAACAGGGGGGCAATGGCTACACCTTC.

This clonotype occurred many times. The chain carries TRBV6-1 and TRBJ2-1; 10 bases match TRBD2. This CDR3 has 16 amino acids. The junction had 10 bases not matched to a gene; V was cut back by 6 bases and J by 5 bases. In germline, CDR1 is MNHNS, CDR2 SASEGT. The CDR3 DNA sequence: TGTGCCAGCAGGGTCCTCCCGGGACTAGCGAACAATGAGCAGTTCTTC. Its translation is CASRVLPGLANNEQFF.

The chain joins TRBV20-1 to TRBJ2-1; D remains unclear. Germline V gene data show CDR1 as DFQATT and CDR2 as SNEGSKA (reference sequence). CDR3 length: 11 amino acids. V gave up 6 bases and J gave up 7 bases, with 10 bases separating them. CDR3 sequence (DNA): TGCAGTGCCCCGAACCCAAATGAGCAGTTCTTC. Residues: CSAPNPNEQFF.

There are a few counts of this clonotype. The V call is TRBV3-1, the J call TRBJ1-5; D is unclear. The germline V gene has CDR1 LGHDT and CDR2 YNNKEL (reference sequence). V lost 0 bases and J lost 0, with 6 bases in between. This CDR3 is 15 amino acids long. The CDR3 DNA reads TGTGCCAGCAGCCAAGATCTAGATAGCAATCAGCCCCAGCATTTT. Translating gives CASSQDLDSNQPQHF.

This rearrangement joins TRBV29-1 to TRBJ1-1, with D perhaps TRBD1 (5 bases). This CDR3 contains 13 residues. Trimming took 4 bases from V and 3 from J, leaving 12 bases between them. Germline V gene lookup returns CDR1 SQVTM and CDR2 ANQGSEA. The CDR3 region is CSVGRGGHTEAFF. CDR3 nucleotides: TGCAGCGTTGGGCGGGGCGGGCACACTGAAGCTTTCTTT.

Comments on this clonotype: A read error may explain this, as a much larger clone is one base away. The chain links TRBV7-2 to TRBJ2-1; D call uncertain. Germline V lookup: CDR1 SGHTA, CDR2 FQGNSA. The CDR3 has 14 amino acids. CDR3 bases: TGTGCCAGCAGCTTTACCAGTACTGGCAATGAGCAGTTGTTC. Encoded protein: CASSFTSTGNEQLF.

This clonotype was seen a few times. The chain is built from TRBV5-4 and TRBJ2-1; the D is unclear. V lost 3 bases, J lost 4 bases, and 11 bases lay in between. The CDR3 sequence is 14 residues long. Germline-derived CDR1 and CDR2 are SGHNT and YYREEE (reference sequence). CDR3 loop: CASSSLFTYNEQFF. CDR3 DNA: TGTGCCAGCAGCTCCCTCTTCACATACAATGAGCAGTTCTTC.

The V call is TRBV3-1, the J call TRBJ2-7; TRBD2 aligns across 12 bases. Germline V gene lookup returns CDR1 LGHDT and CDR2 YNNKEL (reference sequence). Trimming removed 3 bases from V and 0 bases from J; junction bases left unmatched: 6. The CDR3 has 17 amino acids. The CDR3 sequence is CASSHPWTSGNSYEQYV. CDR3 sequence (DNA): TGTGCCAGCAGCCACCCGTGGACTAGCGGGAACTCCTACGAGCAGTACGTC.

This clonotype was seen at least ten times. This sequence joins TRBV7-2 and TRBJ2-1; 8 bases line up with TRBD2. CDR1 SGHTA and CDR2 FQGNSA come from the germline V gene. CDR3 length equals 16 residues. The trim removed 3 bases at V and 0 bases at J, leaving 4 bases unmatched. CDR3 in DNA: TGTGCCAGCAGCTTCATAGCGGGGAGCTCCTACAATGAGCAGTTCTTC. Translating gives CASSFIAGSSYNEQFF.

The V and J genes are TRBV6-1 and TRBJ1-6; no clear D. Between the trimmed V and J ends, which lost 7 bases and 12 bases, there was a span of 22 bases. The V gene's germline CDR1 is MNHNS and CDR2 SASEGT. The CDR3 is made up of 15 amino acids. CDR3 bases: TGTGCCAGCACCCGATCGACGGGAGGCGGAAGACCCCTCCACTTT. Amino acid sequence: CASTRSTGGGRPLHF.

This clonotype has a handful of counts. The gene calls are TRBV28 and TRBJ1-6; D is perhaps TRBD1 (6 bases). The V and J ends lost 8 bases and 0 bases respectively, with 14 bases between them. This CDR3 spans 16 amino acids. Germline V CDR1 and CDR2: MDHEN, SYDVKM. CDR3 DNA sequence: TGTGCCAGCGTGGGGGGCGGGAGCTCCTATAATTCACCCCTCCACTTT. This codes for CASVGGGSSYNSPLHF.

In this sample, this clonotype turned up a few times. V gene TRBV29-1 combines with J gene TRBJ2-2; D not resolved. The ends were cut back, 1 base at V and 1 base at J, with 7 bases in the middle. The CDR3 runs 14 residues. Germline CDR1 is SQVTM and CDR2 is ANQGSEA. The CDR3 protein is CSVEAEVNTGELFF. The CDR3 region has the DNA TGCAGCGTTGAAGCGGAAGTGAACACCGGGGAGCTGTTTTTT.

This clonotype was found many times. The rearrangement links TRBV7-2 to TRBJ2-1, with 9 positions matching TRBD2. V was pared by 1 base and J by 10 bases, with 5 bases of the junction left unmatched. In germline, CDR1 is SGHTA, CDR2 FQGNSA. The CDR3 contains 14 residues. In nucleotides, the CDR3 is TGTGCCAGCAGCTTAGTCGGCGGGAGGGCGGAGCAGTTCTTC. Translated, it gives CASSLVGGRAEQFF.

The V and J genes are TRBV3-1 and TRBJ1-1; 7 bases are a match to TRBD1. The CDR3 has 13 amino acids. Germline-derived CDR1 and CDR2 are LGHDT and YNNKEL (reference sequence). V shed 4 bases and J 4 bases; nucleotides not matched to a gene: 3. CDR3 sequence: CASSPRGGTEAFF. Here the CDR3 DNA reads TGTGCCAGCAGCCCCAGGGGGGGCACTGAAGCTTTCTTT.

Only a few counts were recorded for this clonotype. The V and J genes are TRBV20-1 and TRBJ1-2; TRBD1 agrees at 8 bases. In germline, CDR1 is DFQATT, CDR2 SNEGSKA (reference sequence). V was pared by 2 bases and J by 5 bases, with 16 bases of the junction left unmatched. The CDR3 is made up of 17 amino acids. In DNA form, the CDR3 reads TGCAGTGCTAGACCTCCTGGGGCAGGGGGCGCGAAATATGGCTACACCTTC. The encoded protein is CSARPPGAGGAKYGYTF.

The gene calls are TRBV28 and TRBJ2-1; 14 bases line up with TRBD2. This CDR3 contains 18 residues. With 6 bases clipped from V and 2 bases from J, the junction kept 9 bases outside the gene matches. Germline CDR1 reads MDHEN; CDR2 reads SYDVKM. The CDR3 DNA reads TGTGCCAGCAGGAAGGGACTAGCGGGGGCCTCTGCCTACAATGAGCAGTTCTTC. Residues: CASRKGLAGASAYNEQFF.

The chain uses TRBV20-1 and TRBJ2-1; no clear D gene. The CDR3 is 12 residues long. In germline, CDR1 is DFQATT, CDR2 SNEGSKA (reference sequence). V was clipped by 6 bases and J by 9 bases, with 15 bases between them. The CDR3 bases are TGCAGTGCCTACCCCCACCCCCCTGAGCAGTTCTTC. Residues: CSAYPHPPEQFF.

This clonotype has more than one count but fewer than ten. The V gene is TRBV12-3 or TRBV12-4, the J gene TRBJ2-1; D call uncertain. Trimming took off 3 bases at V and 8 bases at J, with 11 bases between the two ends. The length of the CDR3 is 13 residues. The CDR3 loop reads CASSFRIADEQFF. CDR3 nucleotide sequence: TGTGCCAGCAGTTTTAGGATCGCTGATGAGCAGTTCTTC.

This chain joins TRBV7-9 and TRBJ2-3; weak D call: TRBD1 (7 bases). The CDR3 contains 16 residues. Germline V CDR1 and CDR2: SEHNR, FQNEAQ (reference sequence). Trimming removed 5 bases at V and 0 bases at J, with 15 bases between. The CDR3 is CASSLGGGSSTDTQYF. CDR3 bases: TGTGCCAGCAGCCTCGGAGGGGGCTCGAGCACAGATACGCAGTATTTT. Filled out from reference TRBV7-9 and TRBJ2-3, the complete variable domain reads DTGVSQNPRHKITKRGQNVTFRCDPISEHNRLYWYRQTLGQGPEFLTYFQNEAQLEKSRLLSDRFSAERPKGSFSTLEIQRTEQGDSAMYLCASSLGGGSSTDTQYFGPGTRLTVL.

This clonotype occurred many times. The chain couples TRBV28 to TRBJ1-4; TRBD1 agrees at 12 bases. Germline loops: CDR1 MDHEN, CDR2 SYDVKM. The trim removed 3 bases at V and 0 bases at J, leaving 8 bases unmatched. The CDR3 length is 19 residues. The CDR3: CASSLNRDRGHTTNEKLFF. As DNA, the CDR3 is TGTGCCAGCAGTTTGAACCGGGACAGGGGGCATACAACTAATGAAAAACTGTTTTTT. Based on the CDR3 plus reference TRBV28 and TRBJ1-4, the full variable domain is DVKVTQSSRYLVKRTGEKVFLECVQDMDHENMFWYRQDPGLGLRLIYFSYDVKMKEKGDIPEGYSVSREKKERFSLILESASTNQTSMYLCASSLNRDRGHTTNEKLFFGSGTQLSVL.